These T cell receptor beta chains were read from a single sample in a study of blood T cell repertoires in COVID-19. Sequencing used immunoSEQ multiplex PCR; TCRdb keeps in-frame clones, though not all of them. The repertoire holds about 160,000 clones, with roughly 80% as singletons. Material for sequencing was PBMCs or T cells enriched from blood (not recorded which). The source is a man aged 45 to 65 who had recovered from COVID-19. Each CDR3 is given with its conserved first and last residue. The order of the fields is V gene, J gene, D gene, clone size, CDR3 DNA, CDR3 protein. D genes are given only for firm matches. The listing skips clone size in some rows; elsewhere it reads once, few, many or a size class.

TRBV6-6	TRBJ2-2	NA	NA	TGTGCCAGCCTCACGGGTCGGTTGCGCGGCGGGGAGCTGTTTTTT	CASLTGRLRGGELFF
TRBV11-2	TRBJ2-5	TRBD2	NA	TGTGCCAGCAGCTTAGGTCTGTTAGCGGGGCAAGAGACCCAGTACTTC	CASSLGLLAGQETQYF
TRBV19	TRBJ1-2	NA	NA	TGTGCCGCAGGGGACACTAACTATGGCTACACCTTC	CAAGDTNYGYTF
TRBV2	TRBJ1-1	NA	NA	TGTGCCAGCAGTGTAGGAGGGGCGGCCACTGAAGCTTTCTTT	CASSVGGAATEAFF
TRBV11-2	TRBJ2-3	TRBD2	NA	TGTGCCAGCAGCTTTATAGCGGGGGTGCCAGATACGCAGTATTTT	CASSFIAGVPDTQYF
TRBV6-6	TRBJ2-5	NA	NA	TGTGCCAGCAGTTGGATTGGGGCTGAGACCCAGTACTTC	CASSWIGAETQYF
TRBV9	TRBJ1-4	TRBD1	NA	TGTGCCAGCAGCGTAGCGGGACAGGGGGCAAATGAAAAACTGTTTTTT	CASSVAGQGANEKLFF
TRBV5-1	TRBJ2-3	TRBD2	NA	TGCGCCAGCAACGCGGGGGAACTAGCGGGAACAGATACGCAGTATTTT	CASNAGELAGTDTQYF
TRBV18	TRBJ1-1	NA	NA	TGTGCCAGCTCACTAAGAGGAATGAACACTGAAGCTTTCTTT	CASSLRGMNTEAFF
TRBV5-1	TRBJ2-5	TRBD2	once	TGCGCCAGCAGCTGGAGGACTAGCGGGGGGGCCGGGGAGACCCAGTACTTC	CASSWRTSGGAGETQYF
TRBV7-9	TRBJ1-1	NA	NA	TGTGCCAGCAGCCTACAGGGAGAGTTCACTGAAGCTTTCTTT	CASSLQGEFTEAFF
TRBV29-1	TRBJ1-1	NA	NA	TGCAGCGTTACAGCCACTGAAGCTTTCTTT	CSVTATEAFF
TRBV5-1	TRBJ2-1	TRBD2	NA	TGCGCCAGCAGCGTAACTAGCGGTGGATCCTACAATGAGCAGTTCTTC	CASSVTSGGSYNEQFF
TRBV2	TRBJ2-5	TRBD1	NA	TGTGCCAGCAGGCCGGGACAGTTCCAAGAGACCCAGTACTTC	CASRPGQFQETQYF
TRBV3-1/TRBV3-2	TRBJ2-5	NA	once	TGTGCCAGCAGCCAATTCGGGCAGGGGCGAACCCAGTACTTC	CASSQFGQGRTQYF
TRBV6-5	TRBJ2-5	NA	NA	TGTGCCAGCAGTTACTTTTCAGGGGCAGAGACCCAGTACTTC	CASSYFSGAETQYF
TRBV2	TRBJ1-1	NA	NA	TGTGCCAGCTGCTTGGACTCAACCTGGGACACTGAAGCTTTCTTT	CASCLDSTWDTEAFF
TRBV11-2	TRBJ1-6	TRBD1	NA	TGTGCCAGCAGCGGGACAGGGTTGAGCTCCTATAATTCACCCCTCCACTTT	CASSGTGLSSYNSPLHF